This T cell receptor (beta chain) was captured by sequencing in a study of shared clonotypes between healthy human individuals. Sequencing used immunoSEQ multiplex PCR; TCRdb keeps in-frame clones, though not all of them. Among 330,000 or so clones listed, about 70% were seen once. Germline values: CDR1 SGDLS, CDR2 YYNGEE. V was trimmed by 0 bases and J by 6 bases, leaving 15 bases between them. CDR3 size: 15 residues. This clone was observed many times. Material: memory CD4+ T cells sorted from blood. Subset specified: CD45RA-negative fraction. The TCR comes from a man younger than 40 in good health. The chain has TRBV9 and TRBJ1-2; D call uncertain. The chain's CDR3 is CASSVALWGLDGYTF. The CDR3 coding sequence is TGTGCCAGCAGCGTAGCTTTATGGGGATTAGATGGCTACACCTTC.